These 30 T cell receptor beta chains were sequenced from one sample in a study of early T cells in non-severe SARS-CoV-2 infection. TCRdb reanalysed the 5' RACE reads using MiXCR and keeps one entry per CDR3 protein. Of about 70,000 distinct CDR3 sequences listed, around 5% are singletons. This sample comprised whole blood, obtained at baseline. Every receptor here comes from an adult who was a healthcare worker with PCR-confirmed SARS-CoV-2 infection or an uninfected control (not recorded which).

The V and J genes are TRBV12-3 or TRBV12-4 and TRBJ2-7; the D is unclear. The CDR3 spans 13 residues. V was shortened by 3 bases and J by 3 bases, with 9 bases between the two germline ends. CDR3 loop: CASSLAANYEQYF. The CDR3 region has the DNA TGTGCCAGCAGTTTGGCGGCCAACTACGAGCAGTACTTC.

This clonotype came up many times. The rearrangement links TRBV24-1 to TRBJ2-1; 11 nucleotides agree with TRBD2. Germline-derived CDR1 and CDR2 are KGHDR and SFDVKD. Trimming took 1 base from V and 0 from J; bases not matched to a gene: 16. CDR3 length equals 22 residues. The CDR3 DNA is TGTGCCACCAGTGATTTCGGCCTGCCCGGACTAGCGGGTCGAAGCTCCTACAATGAGCAGTTCTTC. It specifies CATSDFGLPGLAGRSSYNEQFF.

The chain employs TRBV18 and TRBJ1-6; D call uncertain. V was shortened by 5 bases and J by 9 bases, with 17 bases between the two germline ends. Germline V gene lookup returns CDR1 KGHSH and CDR2 LQKENI. This CDR3 region has 15 residues. CDR3: CASSVDGALSSPLHF. In nucleotides, the CDR3 is TGTGCCAGCTCAGTGGACGGCGCTTTAAGTTCACCCCTCCACTTT.

This clonotype appeared a few times. The chain joins TRBV7-6 to TRBJ2-3; tentatively, D is TRBD2 (7 bases). From germline, CDR1 is SGHVS and CDR2 FNYEAQ. The length of the CDR3 is 14 residues. The ends were cut back, 4 bases at V and 8 bases at J, with 16 bases in the middle. This chain's CDR3 is CASSSLEGGGTQYF. As DNA, the CDR3 is TGTGCCAGCAGCTCCCTGGAGGGAGGGGGTACGCAGTATTTT.

This clonotype was seen at least ten times. The chain couples TRBV6-5 to TRBJ2-7; the D is unclear. Trimming pared 11 bases from V and 3 bases from J, leaving 20 bases between. The CDR3 is 14 residues long. Germline CDR1 is MNHEY and CDR2 is SVGAGI. CDR3 residues: CAGFGPRTIYEQYF. In DNA, the CDR3 is TGTGCCGGCTTCGGGCCTCGGACCATCTACGAGCAGTACTTC.

This chain joins TRBV10-2 and TRBJ1-1; 10 nucleotides line up with TRBD1. Trimming cost V 0 bases and J 1 base; bases outside gene matches: 14. Germline V CDR1 and CDR2: WSHSY, SAAADI. This CDR3 is 20 amino acids long. The CDR3 is CASSESTPTGDRGRNTEAFF. The CDR3 region has the DNA TGCGCCAGCAGTGAGTCGACCCCGACCGGGGACAGGGGCCGGAACACTGAAGCTTTCTTT.

This clonotype was recorded a few times. The chain links TRBV10-1 to TRBJ2-1; D is unresolved. Germline V gives CDR1 WNHNN, CDR2 SYGVQD (reference sequence). The CDR3 loop spans 15 amino acids. Trimming stripped 0 bases from V and 3 bases from J, with 9 bases between. The CDR3 DNA follows: TGCGCCAGCAGTGAGTCGATAACCGACTACAATGAGCAGTTCTTC. Translated, it gives CASSESITDYNEQFF.

This clonotype was detected ten times or more. The V call is TRBV29-1, the J call TRBJ2-3; 7 positions agree with TRBD1. Germline lookup yields CDR1 SQVTM and CDR2 ANQGSEA. The CDR3 extends over 13 amino acids. The junction had 9 bases not matched to a gene; V was cut back by 2 bases and J by 10 bases. The CDR3 DNA is TGCAGCGTTGAAAGCCCACAGGGGCAAGCGCAGTATTTT. Protein sequence: CSVESPQGQAQYF.

This clonotype has ten or more counts. The chain recombines TRBV4-2 with TRBJ2-1; D unresolved. The CDR3 length is 12 residues. Trimming left V 1 base short and J 9 bases short, with 7 bases between. CDR1 is LGHNA and CDR2 is YNFKEQ in the germline V gene. Here the CDR3 DNA reads TGTGCCAGCAGCCAAGGGCCGGGTGAGCAGTTCTTC. As protein: CASSQGPGEQFF.

This clonotype was picked up many times. The V call is TRBV29-1, the J call TRBJ1-1, with a weak D call TRBD1 (5 bases). CDR3 length: 13 residues. The germline V gene encodes CDR1 SQVTM and CDR2 ANQGSEA. The germline V and J ends were trimmed by 6 bases and 3 bases, with 14 bases remaining between them. In nucleotides, the CDR3 is TGCAGCGTCAGACAGAGGCTCCACACTGAAGCTTTCTTT. This translates into CSVRQRLHTEAFF.

This clonotype was seen many times. The gene calls are TRBV29-1 and TRBJ2-7; 13 nucleotides agree with TRBD2. V shed 3 bases, J shed 5 bases, and the junction held 4 bases outside the gene matches. CDR1 and CDR2 (germline): SQVTM, ANQGSEA. The CDR3 extends over 14 amino acids. CDR3 in amino acids: CSVDGTSGTNEQYF. The CDR3 region has the DNA TGCAGCGTTGATGGGACTAGCGGGACCAACGAGCAGTACTTC.

This sequence joins TRBV18 and TRBJ1-4, with 8 bases aligning to TRBD1. Germline assignment: CDR1 KGHSH and CDR2 LQKENI. The CDR3 has 15 residues. After removal of 2 bases from V and 4 bases from J, the junction contained 3 bases not matched to a gene. This CDR3 is CASSPDRGLNEKLFF. The CDR3 region has the DNA TGTGCCAGCTCACCAGACAGGGGCCTTAATGAAAAACTGTTTTTT.

This clonotype was seen at least ten times. V gene TRBV30 combines with J gene TRBJ2-1, with 7 bases lining up with TRBD2. CDR1 GTSNPN and CDR2 SVGIG come from the germline V gene (reference sequence). The junction had 13 bases not matched to a gene; V was cut back by 7 bases and J by 7 bases. This CDR3 contains 14 residues. DNA of the CDR3: TGTGCCTTGCCTAGTGCGGGAGCGCGAAATGAGCAGTTCTTC. Amino acid sequence: CALPSAGARNEQFF.

In this sample, this clonotype turned up many times. This chain's CDR3 is CASSTRTGNDSGELFF. CDR3 DNA: TGTGCCAGCAGCACCCGGACAGGGAATGATTCCGGGGAGCTGTTTTTT. This chain links TRBV11-3 with TRBJ2-2; 8 nucleotides line up with TRBD1. Germline CDR1 is SGHNT and CDR2 is YENEEA. V dropped 5 bases and J dropped 6; count of bases not matched to a gene: 11. CDR3 length: 16 residues.

This clonotype was recorded many times. This chain joins TRBV18 and TRBJ2-7; D ambiguous. V was cut by 3 bases and J by 0 bases, with 3 bases left in between. This CDR3 region has 12 residues. The germline gives CDR1 KGHSH, CDR2 LQKENI. This CDR3 is CASSPHSYEQYF. Here the CDR3 DNA reads TGTGCCAGCTCACCCCACTCCTACGAGCAGTACTTC.

This clonotype was observed many times. V usage is TRBV7-2 and J usage is TRBJ2-5; 9 bases fit TRBD1. Germline lookup yields CDR1 SGHTA and CDR2 FQGNSA. The V and J ends lost 4 bases and 4 bases, in that order; junction bases with no gene match: 16. The CDR3 extends over 18 amino acids. The CDR3 bases are TGTGCCAGCAGCTCCACCTCCGGGACAGGGCGGTTGAGAGAGACCCAGTACTTC. It yields the protein CASSSTSGTGRLRETQYF.

This clonotype appeared many times. CDR3 DNA sequence: TGTGCCAGCAGCTTCCAGCCAGATCAGCCCCAGCATTTT. Amino acids: CASSFQPDQPQHF. The chain couples TRBV9 to TRBJ1-5; D ambiguous. The CDR3 contains 13 residues. The V gene's germline CDR1 is SGDLS and CDR2 YYNGEE. V lost 4 bases, J lost 5 bases, and 10 bases lay in between. The variable domain in full, completed from reference TRBV9 and TRBJ1-5, reads DSGVTQTPKHLITATGQRVTLRCSPRSGDLSVYWYQQSLDQGLQFLIQYYNGEERAKGNILERFSAQQFPDLHSELNLSSLELGDSALYFCASSFQPDQPQHFGDGTRLSIL.

This clonotype was seen more than once but under ten times. This chain joins TRBV7-9 and TRBJ2-2, with D unclear. Trimming pared 7 bases from V and 2 bases from J, leaving 2 bases between. CDR1 is SEHNR, CDR2 FQNEAQ, per germline (reference sequence). This CDR3 comprises 11 residues. The CDR3 region has the DNA TGTGCCAGCACAAACACCGGGGAGCTGTTTTTT. Protein product: CASTNTGELFF.

The chain joins TRBV11-2 to TRBJ2-7; TRBD1 aligns across 7 bases. CDR1 and CDR2 from the germline V gene are SGHAT and FQNNGV. The CDR3 extends over 12 amino acids. V dropped 7 bases and J dropped 4; count of bases not matched to a gene: 4. The CDR3 here is CASTQGEYEQYF. CDR3 bases: TGTGCCAGCACGCAGGGGGAATACGAGCAGTACTTC.

This clonotype has just a few counts. J is TRBJ2-1 and V is TRBV14; D uncertain. This CDR3 spans 17 amino acids. V was clipped by 0 bases and J by 2 bases, with 14 bases between them. Germline CDR1 reads SGHDN; CDR2 reads FVKESK. CDR3 in DNA: TGTGCCAGCAGCCAAGAATATCGGCGGAGCCCCTACAATGAGCAGTTCTTC. Amino acids: CASSQEYRRSPYNEQFF.

This clonotype appeared a few times. The chain is built from TRBV7-9 and TRBJ2-5; no firm D call. The CDR3 loop spans 12 amino acids. Germline CDR1 is SEHNR and CDR2 is FQNEAQ (reference sequence). V lost 5 bases, J lost 2 bases, and 6 bases lay in between. The DNA of the CDR3 is TGTGCCAGCAGCCCGACTCAAGAGACCCAGTACTTC. Encoded protein: CASSPTQETQYF.

In its sample, this clonotype was seen many times. The chain employs TRBV7-2 and TRBJ1-1; no definite D call. In germline, CDR1 is SGHTA, CDR2 FQGNSA. The CDR3 consists of 15 residues. Trimming left V 1 base short and J 2 bases short, with 11 bases between. In nucleotides, the CDR3 is TGTGCCAGCAGCTTAGGTGTGGCGGGCAACACTGAAGCTTTCTTT. This translates into CASSLGVAGNTEAFF.

Of note for this clonotype: No DNA is shown, since the ends of the CDR3 on it are uncertain; the CDR3 is the one TCRdb lists. The J gene is TRBJ1-2, the V gene TRBV29-1; the D segment call TRBD1 is taken from the table without a DNA check. The CDR3 length equals 15 residues, ends included. The germline gives CDR1 SQVTM, CDR2 ANQGSEA. The CDR3 protein is CSALLWTGFPYGCTF.

This clonotype was recorded a few times. The rearrangement joins TRBV7-8 to TRBJ2-6, with TRBD1 matching 7 bases. CDR3 length: 17 amino acids. Trimming took 4 bases from V and 2 from J; bases not matched to a gene: 8. Germline CDR1 reads SGHVS; CDR2 reads FQNEAQ. CDR3 nucleotide sequence: TGTGCCAGCAGCTCACAAGCAAGGGGGCCTGGGGCCAACGTCCTGACTTTC. This translates into CASSSQARGPGANVLTF. Drawing the rest from reference TRBV7-8 and TRBJ2-6, the complete variable domain is GAGVSQSPRYKVAKRGQDVALRCDPISGHVSLFWYQQALGQGPEFLTYFQNEAQLDKSGLPSDRFFAERPEGSVSTLKIQRTQQEDSAVYLCASSSQARGPGANVLTFGAGSRLTVL.

This clonotype was observed many times. The rearrangement links TRBV5-1 to TRBJ2-1; 7 nucleotides agree with TRBD2. Germline lookup yields CDR1 SGHRS and CDR2 YFSETQ. The J segment lost 10 bases and the V segment lost 0 bases, leaving 4 bases of the junction unmatched. The CDR3 has 13 amino acids. The CDR3 DNA reads as TGCGCCAGCAGCTTGGGGACTAGACGCGAGCAGTTCTTC. It yields the protein CASSLGTRREQFF. Full variable domain (missing parts from reference TRBV5-1 and TRBJ2-1): KAGVTQTPRYLIKTRGQQVTLSCSPISGHRSVSWYQQTPGQGLQFLFEYFSETQRNKGNFPGRFSGRQFSNSRSEMNVSTLELGDSALYLCASSLGTRREQFFGPGTRLTVL.

By sample share, this clonotype is medium-sized. The V and J genes are TRBV27 and TRBJ1-2; 9 bases align to TRBD1. The CDR3 covers 14 residues. From germline, CDR1 is MNHEY and CDR2 SMNVEV (reference sequence). V lost 6 bases to trimming and J lost 2 bases; unmatched junction nucleotides: 4. The CDR3 region has the DNA TGTGCCAGCAGAATACAGGGGGCAAACTATGGCTACACCTTC. It yields the protein CASRIQGANYGYTF.

This clonotype came up many times. The V call is TRBV7-9, the J call TRBJ2-7; tentative D call: TRBD2 (6 bases). Trimming took off 1 base at V and 2 bases at J, with 9 bases between the two ends. Germline CDR1 and CDR2: SEHNR and FQNEAQ (reference sequence). The CDR3 runs to 14 residues. The CDR3: CASSLVSGAYEQYF. Here the CDR3 DNA reads TGTGCCAGCAGCTTAGTCTCGGGGGCCTACGAGCAGTACTTC.

V gene TRBV4-1 combines with J gene TRBJ2-1; D is undetermined. In germline, CDR1 is MGHRA, CDR2 YSYEKL. The CDR3 runs to 12 residues. The V end was cut by 1 base, the J end by 7 bases, with 5 bases between. Here the CDR3 reads CASSQVRNEQFF. The CDR3 nucleotides are TGCGCCAGCAGCCAAGTGAGGAATGAGCAGTTCTTC.

This clonotype was counted at least ten times. The chain employs TRBV18 and TRBJ1-5; 8 bases fit TRBD1. Germline CDR1 reads KGHSH; CDR2 reads LQKENI. CDR3 length: 14 residues. J lost 6 bases, V lost 3 bases, and 4 bases had no gene match. CDR3 nucleotides: TGTGCCAGCTCACCCCAGGACAGGGCTCAGCCCCAGCATTTT. It yields the protein CASSPQDRAQPQHF.

This clonotype occurred many times. V is TRBV12-3 or TRBV12-4 and J is TRBJ2-2; D is undetermined. The ends were cut back, 4 bases at V and 6 bases at J, with 12 bases in the middle. The CDR3 runs to 14 residues. The DNA of the CDR3 is TGTGCCAGCAGTTCCCATGACCTGCCCGGGGAGCTGTTTTTT. This sequence encodes CASSSHDLPGELFF.